The clone carrying this T cell receptor beta chain was recorded a few times. The antigen remains undetermined. This sample stems from a study of cytomegalovirus exposure and HLA in healthy donors. Study-wide points: Most TCR sequences showed up rarely, but some public TCRs showed up in many donors. Judged likely to be a sequencing artifact was a cluster of highly shared sequence variants. An analysis done earlier found most TCR beta V segments productive about 87% or about 30% of the time.

V dropped 3 bases and J dropped 5 bases, with 11 bases sitting between them. The CDR3 runs to 14 residues. The germline gives CDR1 KGHSH, CDR2 LQKENI. This PCR relied on a set of 60 Vbeta primers and 13 Jbeta primers. The assay was immunoSEQ multiplex PCR, and TCRdb's table has in-frame clones only and misses some. The sample gives 84,000 or so clones, under 80% of which show up once; 10% to 15% is in the top ten. The origin of this receptor is a human donor in good health. Material: PBMCs. The J gene is TRBJ1-5, the V gene TRBV18; D is ambiguous. CDR3: CASSPSNGDQPQHF. CDR3 coding DNA: TGTGCCAGCTCACCCTCCAACGGTGATCAGCCCCAGCATTTT.